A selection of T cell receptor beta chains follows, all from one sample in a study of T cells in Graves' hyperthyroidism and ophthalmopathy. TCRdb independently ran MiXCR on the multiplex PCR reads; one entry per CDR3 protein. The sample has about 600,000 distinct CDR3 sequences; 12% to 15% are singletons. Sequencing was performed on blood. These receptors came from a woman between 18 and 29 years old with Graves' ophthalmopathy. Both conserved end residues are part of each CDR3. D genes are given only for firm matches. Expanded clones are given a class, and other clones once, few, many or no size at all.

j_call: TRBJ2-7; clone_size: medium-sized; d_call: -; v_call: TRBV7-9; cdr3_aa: CASSFQGTYEQYF; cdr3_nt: TGTGCCAGCAGTTTTCAGGGGACCTACGAGCAGTACTTC
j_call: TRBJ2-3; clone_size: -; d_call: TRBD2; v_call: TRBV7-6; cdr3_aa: CASSFSGRNTDTQYF; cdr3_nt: TGTGCCAGCAGCTTTAGCGGGCGCAACACAGATACGCAGTATTTT
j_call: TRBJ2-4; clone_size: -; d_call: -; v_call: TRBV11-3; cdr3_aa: CASSLGFQTDIQYF; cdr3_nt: TGTGCCAGCAGCTTAGGCTTTCAAACGGACATTCAGTACTTC
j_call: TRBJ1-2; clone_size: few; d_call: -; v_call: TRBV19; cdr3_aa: CASIGQKGGYTF; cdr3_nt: TGTGCCAGTATCGGACAGAAAGGGGGCTACACCTTC
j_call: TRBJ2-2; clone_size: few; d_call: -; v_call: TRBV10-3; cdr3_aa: CAAVEQGTGELFF; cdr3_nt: TGTGCCGCAGTCGAACAGGGAACCGGGGAGCTGTTTTTT
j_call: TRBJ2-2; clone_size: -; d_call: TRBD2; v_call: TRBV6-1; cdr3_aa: CASRGSGRVSGELFF; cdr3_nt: TGTGCCAGCAGGGGGAGCGGGAGGGTGTCCGGGGAGCTGTTTTTT
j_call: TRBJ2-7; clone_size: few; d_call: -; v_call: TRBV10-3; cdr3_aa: CAISAGSSYEQYF; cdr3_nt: TGTGCCATCAGTGCGGGTTCCTCCTACGAGCAGTACTTC
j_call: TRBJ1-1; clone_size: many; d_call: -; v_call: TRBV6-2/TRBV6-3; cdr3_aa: CASSYFVAFNTEAFF; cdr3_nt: TGTGCCAGCAGTTACTTCGTCGCCTTCAACACTGAAGCTTTCTTT
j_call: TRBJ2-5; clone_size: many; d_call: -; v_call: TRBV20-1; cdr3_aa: CSASRHQETQYF; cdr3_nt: TGCAGTGCTAGCCGGCACCAAGAGACCCAGTACTTC
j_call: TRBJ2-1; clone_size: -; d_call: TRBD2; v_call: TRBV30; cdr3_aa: CAYHVWAGGGSYNEQFF; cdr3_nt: TGTGCCTACCATGTCTGGGCGGGAGGCGGCTCCTACAATGAGCAGTTCTTC
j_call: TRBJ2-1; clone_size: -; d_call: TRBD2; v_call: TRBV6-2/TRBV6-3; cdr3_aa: CARGDYHGHEQFF; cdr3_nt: TGTGCCAGGGGGGACTACCATGGTCATGAGCAGTTCTTC
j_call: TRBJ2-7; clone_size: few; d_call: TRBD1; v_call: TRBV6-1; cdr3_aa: CASNSGTGAYEQYF; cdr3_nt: TGTGCCAGCAATTCCGGGACAGGCGCCTACGAGCAGTACTTC
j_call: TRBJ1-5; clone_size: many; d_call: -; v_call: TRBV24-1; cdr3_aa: CATSDPREPNQPQHF; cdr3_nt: TGTGCCACCAGTGATCCCCGGGAGCCTAATCAGCCCCAGCATTTT
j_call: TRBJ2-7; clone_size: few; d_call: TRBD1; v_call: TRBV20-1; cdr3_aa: CSASHPLQGITSEQYF; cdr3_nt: TGCAGTGCTAGCCACCCCTTACAGGGGATAACGAGCGAGCAGTACTTC
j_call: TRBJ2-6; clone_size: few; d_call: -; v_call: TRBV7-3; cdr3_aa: CASSLYGGGANVLTF; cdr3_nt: TGTGCCAGCAGCTTATATGGTGGAGGGGCCAACGTCCTGACTTTC
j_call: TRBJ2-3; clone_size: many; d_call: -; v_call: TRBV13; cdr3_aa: CASSSLFGVRTDTQYF; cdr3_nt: TGTGCCAGTAGTTCCCTTTTTGGTGTCCGGACAGATACGCAGTATTTT
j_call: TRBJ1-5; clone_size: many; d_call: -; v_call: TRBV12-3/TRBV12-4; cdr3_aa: CASSLPTQPQHF; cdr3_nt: TGTGCCAGCAGTTTACCTACTCAGCCCCAGCATTTT
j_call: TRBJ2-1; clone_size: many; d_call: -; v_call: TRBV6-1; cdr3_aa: CASWTEGEGTHEQFF; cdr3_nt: TGTGCCAGCTGGACTGAGGGGGAGGGTACCCATGAGCAGTTCTTC
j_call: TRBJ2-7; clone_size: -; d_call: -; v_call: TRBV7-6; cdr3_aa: CASSLEVSREQYF; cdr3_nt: TGTGCCAGCAGCTTAGAGGTGTCGAGGGAGCAGTACTTC
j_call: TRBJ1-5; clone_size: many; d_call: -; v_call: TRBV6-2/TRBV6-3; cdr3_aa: CASSYEEGRPNQPQHF; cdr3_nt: TGTGCCAGCAGTTACGAAGAGGGGAGGCCAAATCAGCCCCAGCATTTT
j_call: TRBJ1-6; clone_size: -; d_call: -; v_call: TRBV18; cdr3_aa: CASSPYQIRESPLHF; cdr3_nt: TGTGCCAGCTCACCATACCAAATCAGAGAATCACCCCTCCACTTT
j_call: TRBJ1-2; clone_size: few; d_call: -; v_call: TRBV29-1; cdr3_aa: CSVEDGYNRNYGYTF; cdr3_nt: TGCAGCGTTGAAGATGGATACAACCGTAACTATGGCTACACCTTC
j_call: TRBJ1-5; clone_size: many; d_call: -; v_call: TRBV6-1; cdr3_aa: CASSETVVNQPQHF; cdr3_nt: TGTGCCAGCAGTGAAACCGTAGTTAATCAGCCCCAGCATTTT
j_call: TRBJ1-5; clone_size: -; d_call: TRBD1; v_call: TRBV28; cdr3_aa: CASKDRAGNQPQHF; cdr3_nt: TGTGCCAGCAAGGACAGGGCCGGCAATCAGCCCCAGCATTTT
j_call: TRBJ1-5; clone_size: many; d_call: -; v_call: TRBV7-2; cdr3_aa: CASSFRQSNQPQHF; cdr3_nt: TGTGCCAGCAGCTTCCGACAGAGCAATCAGCCCCAGCATTTT
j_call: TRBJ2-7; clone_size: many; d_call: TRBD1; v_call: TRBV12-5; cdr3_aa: CASGSGDRAIYEQYF; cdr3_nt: TGTGCTAGTGGTTCAGGGGACAGGGCGATCTACGAGCAGTACTTC
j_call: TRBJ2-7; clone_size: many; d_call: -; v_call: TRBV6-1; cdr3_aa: CASSESLARTPSSYEQYF; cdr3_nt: TGTGCCAGCAGTGAAAGTCTAGCACGTACTCCATCCTCCTACGAGCAGTACTTC
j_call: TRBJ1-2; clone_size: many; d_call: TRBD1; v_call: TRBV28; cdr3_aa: CASSLLISQGAGGYTF; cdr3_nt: TGTGCCAGCAGTTTATTAATCAGTCAGGGGGCGGGAGGCTACACCTTC
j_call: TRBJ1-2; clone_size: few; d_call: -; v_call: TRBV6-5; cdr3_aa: CASSYLPRGGYTF; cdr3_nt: TGTGCCAGCAGTTACCTCCCCCGGGGAGGCTACACCTTC
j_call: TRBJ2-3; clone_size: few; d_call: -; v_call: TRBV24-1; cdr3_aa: CATRGFGGTQYF; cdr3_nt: TGTGCCACCAGGGGGTTTGGGGGTACGCAGTATTTT
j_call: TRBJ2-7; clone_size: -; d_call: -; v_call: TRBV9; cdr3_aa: CASSVVQSPWYEQYF; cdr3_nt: TGTGCCAGCAGCGTAGTTCAATCCCCCTGGTACGAGCAGTACTTC
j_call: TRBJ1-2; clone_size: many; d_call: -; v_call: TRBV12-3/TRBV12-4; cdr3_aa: CASRGDSPNYGYTF; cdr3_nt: TGTGCCAGCAGGGGTGACAGTCCTAACTATGGCTACACCTTC
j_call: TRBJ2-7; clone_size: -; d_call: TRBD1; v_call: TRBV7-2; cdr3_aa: CASSPGTGGLDEQYF; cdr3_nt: TGTGCCAGCAGCCCCGGGACAGGGGGTCTGGACGAGCAGTACTTC
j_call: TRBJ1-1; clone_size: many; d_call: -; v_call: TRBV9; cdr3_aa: CASTSSEVNTETFF; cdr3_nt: TGTGCCAGCACCTCCTCGGAGGTGAACACTGAAACTTTCTTT
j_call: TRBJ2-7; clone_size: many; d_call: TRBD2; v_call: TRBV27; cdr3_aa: CASRRKRTSKSYEQYF; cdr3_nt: TGTGCCAGCAGACGGAAAAGGACTAGCAAATCCTACGAGCAGTACTTC
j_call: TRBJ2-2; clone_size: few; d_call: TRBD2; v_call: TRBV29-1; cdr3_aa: CSVEVVDGGTSLIRVGTGELFF; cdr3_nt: TGCAGCGTTGAAGTTGTAGATGGCGGGACTAGCCTGATTCGGGTGGGAACCGGGGAGCTGTTTTTT